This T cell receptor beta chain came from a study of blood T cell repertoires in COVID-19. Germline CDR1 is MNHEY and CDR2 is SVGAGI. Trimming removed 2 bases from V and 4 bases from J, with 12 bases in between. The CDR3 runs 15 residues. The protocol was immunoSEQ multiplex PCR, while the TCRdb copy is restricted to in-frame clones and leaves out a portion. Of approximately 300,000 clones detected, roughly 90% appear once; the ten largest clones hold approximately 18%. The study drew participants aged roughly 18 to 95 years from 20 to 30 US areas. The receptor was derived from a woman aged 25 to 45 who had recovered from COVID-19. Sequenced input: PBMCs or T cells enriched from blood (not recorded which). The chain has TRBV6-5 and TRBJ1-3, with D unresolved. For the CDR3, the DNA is TGTGCCAGCAGTTACAGCGCGGGTCGGGGAAACACCATATATTTT. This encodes CASSYSAGRGNTIYF.